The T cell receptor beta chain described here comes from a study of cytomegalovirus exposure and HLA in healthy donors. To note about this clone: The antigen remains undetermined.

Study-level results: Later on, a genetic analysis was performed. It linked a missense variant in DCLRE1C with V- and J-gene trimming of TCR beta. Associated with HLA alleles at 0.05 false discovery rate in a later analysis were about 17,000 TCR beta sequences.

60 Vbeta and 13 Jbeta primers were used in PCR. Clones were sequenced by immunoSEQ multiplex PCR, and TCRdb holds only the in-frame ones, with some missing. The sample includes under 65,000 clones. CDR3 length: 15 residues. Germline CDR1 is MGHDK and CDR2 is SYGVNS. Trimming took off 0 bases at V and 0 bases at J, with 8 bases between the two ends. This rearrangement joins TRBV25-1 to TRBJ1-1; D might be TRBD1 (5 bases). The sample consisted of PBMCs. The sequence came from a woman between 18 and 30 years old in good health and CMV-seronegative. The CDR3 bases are TGTGCCAGCAGTGAATATGGGGCCATGAACACTGAAGCTTTCTTT. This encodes CASSEYGAMNTEAFF.